This TCR beta chain is drawn from a study of shared clonotypes between healthy human individuals. Study-level points and caveats: In having few donors, the study represented limited genetic and exposure-history diversity.

Replicate PCRs run on unsorted PBMC used roughly 0.3 ug DNA, which was tens of thousands of T cell genomes. The repertoire was sequenced with immunoSEQ multiplex PCR; TCRdb's copy has only in-frame clones and lacks some. The profile shows hundreds of thousands of clones, about 76% of them singletons. The CDR3 spans 14 residues. The germline V gene encodes CDR1 SGHTA and CDR2 FQGNSA. J gave up 7 bases and V 4 bases, and 5 bases lay outside the gene matches. Donors comprised only Caucasian adults living in Nashville, Tennessee. Details on this clone: Its target is not known.

The sequenced sample consisted of PBMCs. The clonotype originates from a woman aged 40-49 years in good health. Some clones in this sample may be carry-over from other donors' samples. The rearrangement links TRBV7-2 to TRBJ2-1, with 9 nucleotides matching TRBD2. CDR3 amino acids: CASSSTGLANEQFF. CDR3 sequence (DNA): TGTGCCAGCAGCTCGACGGGACTAGCAAATGAGCAGTTCTTC.